A selection of T cell receptor beta chains follows, all from one sample in a study of blood T cells in healthy people across ages. Each CDR3 protein gets one entry after TCRdb re-called the 5' RACE reads with MiXCR. The table shows approximately 800,000 distinct CDR3 sequences, with just under 25% occurring only once. These data were also reused for a study on T cells of mothers and their children.

Material for sequencing was blood. Receptors were obtained from a boy younger than 18 in good health. Both conserved end residues are part of each CDR3. A D gene is named only where the DNA matches it firmly. Clone size is not always given. Where it is, it says once, few, many or a class for expanded clones.

j_call: TRBJ2-7
v_call: TRBV7-7
clone_size: few
d_call: TRBD2
cdr3_aa: CASSREAGGYEQYF
cdr3_nt: TGTGCTAGCAGCCGTGAAGCGGGGGGCTACGAGCAGTACTTC

j_call: TRBJ2-3
v_call: TRBV9
clone_size: few
d_call: .
cdr3_aa: CASSAGVRPSTDTQYF
cdr3_nt: TGTGCCAGCAGCGCGGGGGTGAGACCCAGCACAGATACGCAGTATTTT

j_call: TRBJ1-1
v_call: TRBV12-3/TRBV12-4
clone_size: .
d_call: TRBD1
cdr3_aa: CASSPTGVRTEAFF
cdr3_nt: TGTGCCAGCAGCCCGACAGGGGTGAGGACTGAAGCTTTCTTT

j_call: TRBJ2-5
v_call: TRBV28
clone_size: .
d_call: TRBD1
cdr3_aa: CASSSLGQGKYQETQYF
cdr3_nt: TGTGCCAGCAGTTCACTGGGACAGGGGAAGTACCAAGAGACCCAGTACTTC

j_call: TRBJ1-2
v_call: TRBV7-9
clone_size: .
d_call: .
cdr3_aa: CASSLTQGNGYTF
cdr3_nt: TGTGCCAGCAGCTTAACCCAGGGGAATGGCTACACCTTC

j_call: TRBJ2-7
v_call: TRBV4-3
clone_size: .
d_call: TRBD2
cdr3_aa: CASSQDWLAGGYEQYF
cdr3_nt: TGCGCCAGCAGCCAAGATTGGCTAGCGGGGGGCTACGAGCAGTACTTC

j_call: TRBJ2-3
v_call: TRBV2
clone_size: .
d_call: TRBD2
cdr3_aa: CASRVLATLYTDTQYF
cdr3_nt: TGTGCCAGCAGGGTACTAGCGACCTTGTACACAGATACGCAGTATTTT

j_call: TRBJ2-5
v_call: TRBV28
clone_size: few
d_call: .
cdr3_aa: CASTPGASGQETQYF
cdr3_nt: TGTGCCAGCACCCCGGGGGCTAGTGGCCAAGAGACCCAGTACTTC

j_call: TRBJ2-1
v_call: TRBV5-1
clone_size: .
d_call: TRBD2
cdr3_aa: CASSFGLVNEQFF
cdr3_nt: TGCGCCAGCAGCTTTGGACTAGTCAATGAGCAGTTCTTC

j_call: TRBJ2-7
v_call: TRBV10-3
clone_size: .
d_call: TRBD2
cdr3_aa: CAISGAGGTYEQYF
cdr3_nt: TGTGCCATCAGTGGGGCGGGAGGGACCTACGAGCAGTACTTC